This T cell receptor (beta chain) appears in the sequencing data of a study of blood T cell repertoires in COVID-19. Authors' data handling: Amplification of reference gene primers was used by the study to estimate nucleated cell counts. Method: immunoSEQ multiplex PCR; TCRdb's copy keeps in-frame clones and lacks some. V and J calls and clone size are as listed in that table; D and trimming were resolved from the DNA. The data contain more than 65,000 clones, roughly 87% of them seen just once; the ten biggest clones take up almost 6.5%. This receptor was identified in a woman between 50 and 59 years old with acute or convalescent COVID-19. The specimen was peripheral blood.

This CDR3 is CASSLNGGEAFF. The CDR3 nucleotides are TGTGCCAGCAGCTTAAACGGAGGAGAAGCTTTCTTT. The rearrangement joins TRBV7-2 to TRBJ1-1; no firm D call. V shed 2 bases and J shed 8 bases, with 9 bases lying between them. The CDR3 loop spans 12 amino acids. Germline values: CDR1 SGHTA, CDR2 FQGNSA.